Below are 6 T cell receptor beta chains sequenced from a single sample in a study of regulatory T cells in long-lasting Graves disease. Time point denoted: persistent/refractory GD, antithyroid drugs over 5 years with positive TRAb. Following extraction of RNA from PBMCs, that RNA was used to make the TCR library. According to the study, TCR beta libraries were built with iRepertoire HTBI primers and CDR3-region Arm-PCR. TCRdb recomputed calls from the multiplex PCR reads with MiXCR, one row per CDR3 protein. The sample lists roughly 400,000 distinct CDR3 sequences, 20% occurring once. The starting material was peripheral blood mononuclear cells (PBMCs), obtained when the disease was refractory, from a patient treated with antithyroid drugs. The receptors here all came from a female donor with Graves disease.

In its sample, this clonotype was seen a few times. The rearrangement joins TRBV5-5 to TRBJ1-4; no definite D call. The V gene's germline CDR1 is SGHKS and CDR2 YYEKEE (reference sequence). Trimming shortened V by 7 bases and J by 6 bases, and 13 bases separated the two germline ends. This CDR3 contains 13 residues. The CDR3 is CASGSGTYEKLFF. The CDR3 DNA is TGTGCCAGCGGGAGCGGAACGTATGAAAAACTGTTTTTT. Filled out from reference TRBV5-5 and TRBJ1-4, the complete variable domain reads DAGVTQSPTHLIKTRGQQVTLRCSPISGHKSVSWYQQVLGQGPQFIFQYYEKEERGRGNFPDRFSARQFPNYSSELNVNALLLGDSALYLCASGSGTYEKLFFGSGTQLSVL.

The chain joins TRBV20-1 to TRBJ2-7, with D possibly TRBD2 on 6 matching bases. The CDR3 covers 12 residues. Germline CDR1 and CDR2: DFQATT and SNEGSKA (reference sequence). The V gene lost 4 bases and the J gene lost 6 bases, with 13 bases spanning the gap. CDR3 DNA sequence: TGCAGTGCTACAGGAGGGCCTGGCGAGCAGTACTTC. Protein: CSATGGPGEQYF.

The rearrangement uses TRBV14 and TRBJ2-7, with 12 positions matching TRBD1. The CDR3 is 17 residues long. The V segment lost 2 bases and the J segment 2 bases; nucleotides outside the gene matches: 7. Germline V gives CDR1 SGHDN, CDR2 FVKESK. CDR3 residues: CASSQPKGTGGAYEQYF. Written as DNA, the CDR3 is TGTGCCAGCAGCCAACCTAAAGGGACAGGGGGCGCCTACGAGCAGTACTTC.

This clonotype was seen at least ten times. The CDR3 loop is CATSRGAGDQETQYF. The CDR3, as DNA: TGTGCCACTTCACGCGGGGCGGGAGACCAAGAGACCCAGTACTTC. The chain combines TRBV15 with TRBJ2-5, with TRBD2 matching over 7 bases. Germline CDR1 LNHNV, CDR2 YYDKDF (reference sequence). The CDR3 runs to 15 residues. Germline trimming cut 9 bases from V and 0 bases from J; bases unmatched to any gene: 10.

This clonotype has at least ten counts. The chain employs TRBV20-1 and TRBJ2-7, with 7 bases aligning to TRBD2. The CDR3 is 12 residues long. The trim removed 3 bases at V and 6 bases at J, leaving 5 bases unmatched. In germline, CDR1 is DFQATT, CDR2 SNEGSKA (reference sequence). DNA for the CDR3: TGCAGTGCTAGGGAGGCTAGCGGCGAGCAGTACTTC. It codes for CSAREASGEQYF.

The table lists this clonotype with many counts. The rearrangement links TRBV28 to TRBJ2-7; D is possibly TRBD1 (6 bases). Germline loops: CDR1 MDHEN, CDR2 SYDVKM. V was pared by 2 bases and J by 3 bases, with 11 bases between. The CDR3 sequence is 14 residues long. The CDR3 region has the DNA TGTGCCAGCAGTTTAACCTACAGGGACTACGAGCAGTACTTC. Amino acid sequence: CASSLTYRDYEQYF.